This entry describes one T cell receptor beta chain. Its cognate antigen is unknown. The CDR3 is 15 amino acids. V trimming: 1 base; J trimming: 5 bases; junction bases outside the gene matches: 4. In germline, CDR1 is MGHRA, CDR2 YSYEKL. These data belong to a study of CD8+ T cells in alopecia areata. General observations from the study: Scalp repertoires also include resident alphabeta T cells from normal skin.

Sorting from PBMCs produced CD4+ and CD8+ T cells. cDNA reverse transcribed from extracted RNA served as the sequencing template. TCRdb keeps only in-frame clones here, not all; method: immunoSEQ multiplex PCR. This sample has about 99,000 clones, with roughly 50% found just once. The sequence derives from a human donor in good health. The chain uses TRBV4-1 and TRBJ1-5; 8 bases fit TRBD1. Material: CD4+ T cells sorted from blood. The CDR3 DNA follows: TGCGCCAGCAGCCAAGGGACAGGGAGTCATCAGCCCCAGCATTTT. Amino acid sequence: CASSQGTGSHQPQHF.